The rows below give T cell receptor beta chains drawn from one sample of a study of blood T cell repertoires in COVID-19. The data were produced by immunoSEQ multiplex PCR, yet TCRdb's version contains in-frame clones alone and is incomplete. In the table there are some 420,000 clones, around 87% of which are singletons. Sequencing used PBMCs or T cells enriched from blood (not recorded which). Receptors were obtained from a man aged 25-45 years who had recovered from COVID-19. The CDR3 runs from the conserved cysteine through the conserved F or W. The order of the fields is D gene, clone size, V gene, J gene, CDR3 DNA, CDR3 protein. The D gene is left open where the match is weak. For some rows the clone size is stated as once, few or many, or as a class when expanded; others skip it.

>TRBD2|-|TRBV18|TRBJ2-3
TGTGCCAGCTCACCCCTAGCGGGAACGGCGGATACGCAGTATTTT
CASSPLAGTADTQYF
>TRBD2|-|TRBV29-1|TRBJ2-1
TGCAGCGTTGCATTTAGCGGGCTTGAGCAGTTCTTC
CSVAFSGLEQFF
>-|-|TRBV7-9|TRBJ1-1
TGTGCCAGCAGTACAGGGTCTAATTCTGAAGCTTTCTTT
CASSTGSNSEAFF
>TRBD2|-|TRBV2|TRBJ2-1
TGTGCCAGCCTGGGCGGGAGCCTCTCTAATGAGCAGTTCTTC
CASLGGSLSNEQFF
>-|-|TRBV18|TRBJ2-7
TGTGCCAGCTCACCAGGTCAGGGTCAACACGAGCAGTACTTC
CASSPGQGQHEQYF
>-|-|TRBV2|TRBJ1-2
TGTGCCGTTCGAGGGAATGGCTACACCTTC
CAVRGNGYTF
>-|-|TRBV3-1/TRBV3-2|TRBJ1-3
TGTGCCAGCAGCCAAATGCGAGACACCATATATTTT
CASSQMRDTIYF
>-|-|TRBV6-5|TRBJ2-1
TGTGCCAGCAGCCGCCAGGGATCTGTCAATGAGCAGTTCTTC
CASSRQGSVNEQFF
>TRBD2|few|TRBV18|TRBJ2-7
TGTGCCAGCTCACCGGGTAGCGGGTCTCGCGAGCAGTACTTC
CASSPGSGSREQYF
>TRBD2|few|TRBV12-5|TRBJ2-2
TGTGCTAGTGGTTTACCCCCCAAGCGGGAGCTGTCTATCGGGGAGCTGTTTTTT
CASGLPPKRELSIGELFF
>TRBD2|once|TRBV5-1|TRBJ2-1
TGCGCCAGCAGCAGTAGCGGGAGTGAATACAATGAGCAGTTCTTC
CASSSSGSEYNEQFF
>-|few|TRBV2|TRBJ1-5
TGTGCCAGCAGTGAGCAGGGTGATTTGGGTCAGCCCCAGCATTTT
CASSEQGDLGQPQHF
>-|-|TRBV19|TRBJ2-3
TGTGCCAGTACCCCAGGAACAGATACGCAGTATTTT
CASTPGTDTQYF
>TRBD1|few|TRBV5-1|TRBJ2-7
TGCGCCAGCAGCTTGGTGCAGGGGGTGGCCTACGAGCAGTACTTC
CASSLVQGVAYEQYF
>-|-|TRBV12-3/TRBV12-4|TRBJ2-7
TGTGCCAGCAGTTCCACGAGCTCCTACGAGCAGTACTTC
CASSSTSSYEQYF
>TRBD1|-|TRBV25-1|TRBJ2-5
TGTGCCAGCAGTGCCCAGGGACAGGGGGCGGGAGAGACCCAGTACTTC
CASSAQGQGAGETQYF
>-|-|TRBV18|TRBJ2-3
TGTGCCAGCTCACCACTACAAGAAAACACAGATACGCAGTATTTT
CASSPLQENTDTQYF
>TRBD1|-|TRBV28|TRBJ2-1
TGTGCCAGCAGTTTCGAGGGGGCAGGTCTAGTCGTCGACAATGAGCAGTTCTTC
CASSFEGAGLVVDNEQFF
>TRBD2|-|TRBV5-1|TRBJ2-2
TGCGCCAGCTACCCCGCTCTAGCGGGTTACACCGGGGAGCTGTTTTTT
CASYPALAGYTGELFF
>TRBD1|-|TRBV7-2|TRBJ2-4
TGTGCCAGCTCCGGACAGGGAATGGGCAAAAACATTCAGTACTTC
CASSGQGMGKNIQYF
>TRBD1|-|TRBV4-1|TRBJ2-7
TGCGCCAGCAGCCACTTGACAGGGGCAGGCTACGAGCAGTACTTC
CASSHLTGAGYEQYF
>TRBD2|once|TRBV27|TRBJ2-3
TGTGCCAGCAGTGCAGTGATGGCGGGAGGCACAGATACGCAGTATTTT
CASSAVMAGGTDTQYF
>-|once|TRBV7-9|TRBJ2-3
TGTGCCAGCAGCTTTCAGGGATCGCGAGATACGCAGTATTTT
CASSFQGSRDTQYF